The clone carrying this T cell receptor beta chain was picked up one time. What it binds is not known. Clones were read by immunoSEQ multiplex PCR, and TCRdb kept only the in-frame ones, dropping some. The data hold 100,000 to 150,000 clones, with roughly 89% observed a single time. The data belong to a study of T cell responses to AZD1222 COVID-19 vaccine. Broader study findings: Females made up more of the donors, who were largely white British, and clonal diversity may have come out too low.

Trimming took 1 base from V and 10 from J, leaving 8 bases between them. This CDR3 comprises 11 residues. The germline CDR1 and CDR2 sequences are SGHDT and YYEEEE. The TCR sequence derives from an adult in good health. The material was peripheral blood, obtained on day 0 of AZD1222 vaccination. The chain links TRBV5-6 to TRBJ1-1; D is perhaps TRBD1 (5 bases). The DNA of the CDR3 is TGTGCCAGCAGCTTGCACGGGACAGCTTTCTTT. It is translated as CASSLHGTAFF.